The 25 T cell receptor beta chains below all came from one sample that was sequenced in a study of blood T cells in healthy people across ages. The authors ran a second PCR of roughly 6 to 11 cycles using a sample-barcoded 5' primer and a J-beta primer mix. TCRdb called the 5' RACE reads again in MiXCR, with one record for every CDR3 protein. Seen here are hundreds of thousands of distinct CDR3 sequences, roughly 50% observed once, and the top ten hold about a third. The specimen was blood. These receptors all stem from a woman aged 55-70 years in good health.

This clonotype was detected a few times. The CDR3 DNA sequence: TGTGCCAGCAGCCAATCGACAGGGGATAACTATGGCTACACCTTC. Protein sequence: CASSQSTGDNYGYTF. V usage is TRBV3-1 and J usage is TRBJ1-2; 8 nucleotides match TRBD1. The CDR3 sequence is 15 residues long. Unmatched junction bases numbered 3, after V lost 2 bases and J lost 1 base. The germline gives CDR1 LGHDT, CDR2 YNNKEL (reference sequence).

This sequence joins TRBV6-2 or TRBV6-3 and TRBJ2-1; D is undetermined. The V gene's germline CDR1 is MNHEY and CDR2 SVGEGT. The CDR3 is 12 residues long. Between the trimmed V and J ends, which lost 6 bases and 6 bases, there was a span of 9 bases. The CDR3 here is CASRLNLNEQFF. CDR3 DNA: TGTGCCAGCAGGCTAAATCTCAATGAGCAGTTCTTC.

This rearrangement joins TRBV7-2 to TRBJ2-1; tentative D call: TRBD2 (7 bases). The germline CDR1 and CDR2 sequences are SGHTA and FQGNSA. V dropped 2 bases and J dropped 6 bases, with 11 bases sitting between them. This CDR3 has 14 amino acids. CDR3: CASSLRGGPNEQFF. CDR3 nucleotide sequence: TGTGCCAGCAGCTTAAGGGGGGGCCCCAATGAGCAGTTCTTC.

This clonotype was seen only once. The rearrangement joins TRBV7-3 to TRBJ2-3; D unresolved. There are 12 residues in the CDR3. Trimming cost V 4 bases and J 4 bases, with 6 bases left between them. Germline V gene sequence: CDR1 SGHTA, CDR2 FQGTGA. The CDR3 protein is CASSSPSDTQYF. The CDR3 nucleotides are TGTGCCAGCAGCTCCCCCTCAGATACGCAGTATTTT. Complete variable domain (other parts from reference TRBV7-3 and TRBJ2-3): GAGVSQTPSNKVTEKGKYVELRCDPISGHTALYWYRQSLGQGPEFLIYFQGTGAADDSGLPNDRFFAVRPEGSVSTLKIQRTERGDSAVYLCASSSPSDTQYFGPGTRLTVL.

The CDR3 protein is CAWDLRPHYEQYF. In DNA form, the CDR3 reads TGTGCCTGGGACCTGAGGCCGCACTACGAGCAGTACTTC. V usage is TRBV30 and J usage is TRBJ2-7; D is undetermined. V lost 5 bases, J lost 3 bases, and 14 bases lay in between. CDR1 is GTSNPN and CDR2 is SVGIG in the germline V gene (reference sequence). There are 13 residues in the CDR3. Supplemented by reference TRBV30 and TRBJ2-7, the full variable domain reads SQTIHQWPATLVQPVGSPLSLECTVEGTSNPNLYWYRQAAGRGLQLLFYSVGIGQISSEVPQNLSASRPQDRQFILSSKKLLLSDSGFYLCAWDLRPHYEQYFGPGTRLTVT.

The CDR3 sequence: CSASLARGLYF. The CDR3 coding sequence is TGCAGTGCTAGCCTCGCCAGGGGGCTTTACTTC. The chain links TRBV20-1 to TRBJ2-5; 8 bases are a match to TRBD1. Germline V gene data show CDR1 as DFQATT and CDR2 as SNEGSKA (reference sequence). There are 11 residues in the CDR3. Trimming at V came to 3 bases and at J to 14 bases, leaving 8 bases not matched to a gene.

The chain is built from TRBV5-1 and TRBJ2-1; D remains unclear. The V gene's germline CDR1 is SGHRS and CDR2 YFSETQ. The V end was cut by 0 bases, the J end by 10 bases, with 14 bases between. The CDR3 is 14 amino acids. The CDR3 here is CASSLGDSPREQFF. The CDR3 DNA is TGCGCCAGCAGCTTGGGGGATAGCCCACGGGAGCAGTTCTTC. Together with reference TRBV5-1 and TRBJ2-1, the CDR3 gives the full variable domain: KAGVTQTPRYLIKTRGQQVTLSCSPISGHRSVSWYQQTPGQGLQFLFEYFSETQRNKGNFPGRFSGRQFSNSRSEMNVSTLELGDSALYLCASSLGDSPREQFFGPGTRLTVL.

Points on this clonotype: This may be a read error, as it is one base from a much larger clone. CDR3 protein: CSAIQGTNERYF. The CDR3 coding sequence is TGCAGTGCTATACAGGGGACAAACGAGCGGTACTTC. The chain employs TRBV20-1 and TRBJ2-7; 7 nucleotides align to TRBD1. The CDR3 has 12 residues. Germline V gene data show CDR1 as DFQATT and CDR2 as SNEGSKA (reference sequence).

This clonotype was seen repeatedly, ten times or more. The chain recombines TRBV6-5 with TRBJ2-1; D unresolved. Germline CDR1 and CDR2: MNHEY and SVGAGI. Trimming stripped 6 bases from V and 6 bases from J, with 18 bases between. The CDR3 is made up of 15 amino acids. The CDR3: CASRSKGQLRNEQFF. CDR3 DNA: TGTGCCAGCAGGAGTAAGGGCCAACTCCGCAATGAGCAGTTCTTC.

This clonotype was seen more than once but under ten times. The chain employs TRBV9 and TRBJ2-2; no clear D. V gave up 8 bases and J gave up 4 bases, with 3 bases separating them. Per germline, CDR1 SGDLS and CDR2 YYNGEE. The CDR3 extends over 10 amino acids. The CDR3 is CASGTGELFF. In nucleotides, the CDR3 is TGTGCCAGTGGCACCGGGGAGCTGTTTTTT.

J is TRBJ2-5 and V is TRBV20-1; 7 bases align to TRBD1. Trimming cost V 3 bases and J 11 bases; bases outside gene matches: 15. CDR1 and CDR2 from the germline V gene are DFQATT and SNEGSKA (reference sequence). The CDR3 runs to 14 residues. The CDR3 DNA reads TGCAGTGCTAGGGCCGGGACAGCGATCTACGTGCAGTACTTC. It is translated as CSARAGTAIYVQYF.

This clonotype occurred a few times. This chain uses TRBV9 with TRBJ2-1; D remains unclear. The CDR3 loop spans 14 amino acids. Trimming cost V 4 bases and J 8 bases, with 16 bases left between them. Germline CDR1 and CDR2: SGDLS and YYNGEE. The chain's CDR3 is CASSPRPMSDEQFF. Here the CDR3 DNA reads TGTGCCAGCAGCCCACGACCGATGAGCGATGAGCAGTTCTTC. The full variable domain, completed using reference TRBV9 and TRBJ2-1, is DSGVTQTPKHLITATGQRVTLRCSPRSGDLSVYWYQQSLDQGLQFLIQYYNGEERAKGNILERFSAQQFPDLHSELNLSSLELGDSALYFCASSPRPMSDEQFFGPGTRLTVL.

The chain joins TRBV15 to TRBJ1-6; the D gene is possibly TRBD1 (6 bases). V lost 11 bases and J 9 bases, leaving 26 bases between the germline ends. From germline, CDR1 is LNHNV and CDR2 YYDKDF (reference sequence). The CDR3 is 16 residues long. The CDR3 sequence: CAAEGAGRDRSSPLHF. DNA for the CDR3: TGTGCCGCAGAAGGTGCAGGGCGAGACAGGAGTTCACCCCTCCACTTT. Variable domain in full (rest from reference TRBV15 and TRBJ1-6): DAMVIQNPRYQVTQFGKPVTLSCSQTLNHNVMYWYQQKSSQAPKLLFHYYDKDFNNEADTPDNFQSRRPNTSFCFLDIRSPGLGDTAMYLCAAEGAGRDRSSPLHFGNGTRLTVT.

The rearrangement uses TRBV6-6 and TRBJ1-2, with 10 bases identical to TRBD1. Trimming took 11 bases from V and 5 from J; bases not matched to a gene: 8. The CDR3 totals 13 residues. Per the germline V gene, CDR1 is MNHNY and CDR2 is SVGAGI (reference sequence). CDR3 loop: CAVGDRGGYGYTF. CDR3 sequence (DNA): TGTGCCGTTGGGGACAGGGGAGGGTATGGCTACACCTTC.

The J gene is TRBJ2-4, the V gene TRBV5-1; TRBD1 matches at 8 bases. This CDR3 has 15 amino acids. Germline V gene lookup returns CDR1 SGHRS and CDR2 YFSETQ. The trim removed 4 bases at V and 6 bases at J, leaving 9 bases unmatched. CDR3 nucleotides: TGCGCCAGCAGCCCCGGACAGGGCTTTACAAACATTCAGTACTTC. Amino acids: CASSPGQGFTNIQYF. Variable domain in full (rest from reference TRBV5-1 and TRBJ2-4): KAGVTQTPRYLIKTRGQQVTLSCSPISGHRSVSWYQQTPGQGLQFLFEYFSETQRNKGNFPGRFSGRQFSNSRSEMNVSTLELGDSALYLCASSPGQGFTNIQYFGAGTRLSVL.

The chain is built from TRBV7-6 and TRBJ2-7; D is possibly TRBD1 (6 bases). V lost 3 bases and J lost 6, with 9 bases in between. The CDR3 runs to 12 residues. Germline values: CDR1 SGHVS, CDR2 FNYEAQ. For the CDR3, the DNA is TGTGCCAGCAGCTTCCCACAGGGCGAGCAGTACTTC. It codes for CASSFPQGEQYF. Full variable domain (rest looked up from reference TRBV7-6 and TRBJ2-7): GAGVSQSPRYKVTKRGQDVALRCDPISGHVSLYWYRQALGQGPEFLTYFNYEAQQDKSGLPNDRFSAERPEGSISTLTIQRTEQRDSAMYRCASSFPQGEQYFGPGTRLTVT.

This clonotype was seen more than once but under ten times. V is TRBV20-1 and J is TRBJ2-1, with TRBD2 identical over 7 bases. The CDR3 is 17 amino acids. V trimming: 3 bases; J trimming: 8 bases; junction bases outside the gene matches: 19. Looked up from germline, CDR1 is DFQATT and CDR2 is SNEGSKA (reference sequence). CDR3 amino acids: CSASSWAGTNSLDEQFF. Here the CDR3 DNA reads TGCAGTGCTAGCTCGTGGGCCGGGACTAATAGCCTCGATGAGCAGTTCTTC.

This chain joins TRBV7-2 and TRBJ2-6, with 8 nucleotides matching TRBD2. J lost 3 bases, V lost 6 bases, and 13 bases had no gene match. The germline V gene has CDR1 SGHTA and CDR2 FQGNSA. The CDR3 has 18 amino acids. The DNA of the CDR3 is TGTGCCAGCAGGAAAGGCCGGGGGGGCGCGGGTGGGGCCAACGTCCTGACTTTC. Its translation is CASRKGRGGAGGANVLTF.

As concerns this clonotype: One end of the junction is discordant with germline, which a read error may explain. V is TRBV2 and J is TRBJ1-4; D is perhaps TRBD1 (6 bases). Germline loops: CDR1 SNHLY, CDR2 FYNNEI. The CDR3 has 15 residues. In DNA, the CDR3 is TGTGCCAGCAGTGCCGACAGGTTCAACCAGGAAAGACTGTTTTTT. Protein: CASSADRFNQERLFF.

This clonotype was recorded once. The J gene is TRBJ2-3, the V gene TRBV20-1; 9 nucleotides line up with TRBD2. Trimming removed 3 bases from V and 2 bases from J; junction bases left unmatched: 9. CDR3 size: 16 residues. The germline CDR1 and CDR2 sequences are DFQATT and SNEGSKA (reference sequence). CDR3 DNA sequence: TGCAGTGCTAGTCCCAAACTAGCGGGTATCACAGATACGCAGTATTTT. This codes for CSASPKLAGITDTQYF.

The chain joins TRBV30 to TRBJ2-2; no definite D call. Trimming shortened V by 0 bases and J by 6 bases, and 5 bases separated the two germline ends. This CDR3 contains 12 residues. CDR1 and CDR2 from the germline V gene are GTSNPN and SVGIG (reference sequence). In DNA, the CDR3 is TGTGCCTGGAGTGTAGTGCCCGGGGAGCTGTTTTTT. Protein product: CAWSVVPGELFF. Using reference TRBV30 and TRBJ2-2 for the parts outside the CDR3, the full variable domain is SQTIHQWPATLVQPVGSPLSLECTVEGTSNPNLYWYRQAAGRGLQLLFYSVGIGQISSEVPQNLSASRPQDRQFILSSKKLLLSDSGFYLCAWSVVPGELFFGEGSRLTVL.

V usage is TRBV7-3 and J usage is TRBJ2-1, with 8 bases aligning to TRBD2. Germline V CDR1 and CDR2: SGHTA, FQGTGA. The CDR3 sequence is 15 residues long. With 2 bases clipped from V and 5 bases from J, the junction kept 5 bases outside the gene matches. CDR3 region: CASSLLRGADNEQFF. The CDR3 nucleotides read TGTGCCAGCAGCTTATTGCGGGGGGCGGACAATGAGCAGTTCTTC. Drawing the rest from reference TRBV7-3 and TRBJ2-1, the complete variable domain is GAGVSQTPSNKVTEKGKYVELRCDPISGHTALYWYRQSLGQGPEFLIYFQGTGAADDSGLPNDRFFAVRPEGSVSTLKIQRTERGDSAVYLCASSLLRGADNEQFFGPGTRLTVL.

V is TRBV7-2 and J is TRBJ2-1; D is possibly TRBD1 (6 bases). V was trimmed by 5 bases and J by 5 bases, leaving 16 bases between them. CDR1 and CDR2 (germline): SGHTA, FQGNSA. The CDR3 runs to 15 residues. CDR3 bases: TGTGCCAGCAGCCGGGTAGGGGGACCTAACAATGAGCAGTTCTTC. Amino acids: CASSRVGGPNNEQFF.

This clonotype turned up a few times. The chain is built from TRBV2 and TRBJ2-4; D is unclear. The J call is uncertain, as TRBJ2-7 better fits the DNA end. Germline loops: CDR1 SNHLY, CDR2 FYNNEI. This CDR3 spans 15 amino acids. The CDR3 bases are TGTGCCAGCAATCCGAAACCGGGTTATACTTACGAGCAGTACTTC. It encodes CASNPKPGYTYEQYF.

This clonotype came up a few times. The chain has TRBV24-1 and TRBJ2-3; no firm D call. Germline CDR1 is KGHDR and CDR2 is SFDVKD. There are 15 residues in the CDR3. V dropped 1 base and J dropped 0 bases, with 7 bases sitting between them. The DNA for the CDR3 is TGTGCCACCAGTGATTTCCACGGTAGCACAGATACGCAGTATTTT. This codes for CATSDFHGSTDTQYF.